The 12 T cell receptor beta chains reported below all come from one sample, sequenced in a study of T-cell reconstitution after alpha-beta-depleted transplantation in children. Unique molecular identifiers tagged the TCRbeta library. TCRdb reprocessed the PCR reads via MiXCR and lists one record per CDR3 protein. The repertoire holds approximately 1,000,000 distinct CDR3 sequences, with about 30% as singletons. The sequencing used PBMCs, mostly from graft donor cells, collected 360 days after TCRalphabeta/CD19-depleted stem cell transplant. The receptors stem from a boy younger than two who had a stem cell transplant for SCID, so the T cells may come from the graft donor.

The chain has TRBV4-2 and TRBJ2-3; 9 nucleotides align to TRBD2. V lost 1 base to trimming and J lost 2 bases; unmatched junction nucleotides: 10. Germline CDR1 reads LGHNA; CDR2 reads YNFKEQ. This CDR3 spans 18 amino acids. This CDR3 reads CASSQAPGLAQYTDTQYF. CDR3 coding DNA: TGTGCCAGCAGCCAAGCCCCCGGACTAGCGCAATACACAGATACGCAGTATTTT.

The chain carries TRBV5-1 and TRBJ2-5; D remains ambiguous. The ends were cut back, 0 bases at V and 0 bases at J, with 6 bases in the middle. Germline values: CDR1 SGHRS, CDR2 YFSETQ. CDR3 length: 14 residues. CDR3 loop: CASSLEEYQETQYF. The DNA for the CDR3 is TGCGCCAGCAGCTTGGAGGAGTACCAAGAGACCCAGTACTTC.

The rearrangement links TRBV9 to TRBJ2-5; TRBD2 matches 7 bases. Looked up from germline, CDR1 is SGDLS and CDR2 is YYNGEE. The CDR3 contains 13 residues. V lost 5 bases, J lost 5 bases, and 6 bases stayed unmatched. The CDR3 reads CASSVGGWETQYF. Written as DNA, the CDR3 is TGTGCCAGCAGTGTCGGGGGGTGGGAGACCCAGTACTTC.

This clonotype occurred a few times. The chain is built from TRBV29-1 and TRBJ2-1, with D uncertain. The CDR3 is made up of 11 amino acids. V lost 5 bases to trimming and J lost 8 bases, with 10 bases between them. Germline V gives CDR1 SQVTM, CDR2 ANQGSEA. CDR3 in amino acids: CSVFFLDEQFF. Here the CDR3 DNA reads TGCAGCGTTTTCTTTCTCGATGAGCAGTTCTTC.

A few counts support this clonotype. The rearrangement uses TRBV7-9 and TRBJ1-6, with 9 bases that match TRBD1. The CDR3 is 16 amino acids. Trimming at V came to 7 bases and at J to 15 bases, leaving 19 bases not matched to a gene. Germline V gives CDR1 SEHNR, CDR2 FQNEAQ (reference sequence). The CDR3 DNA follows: TGTGCCAGCAACGATGGATCGACAGGGGGTCAACGGGACCTCCACTTT. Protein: CASNDGSTGGQRDLHF.

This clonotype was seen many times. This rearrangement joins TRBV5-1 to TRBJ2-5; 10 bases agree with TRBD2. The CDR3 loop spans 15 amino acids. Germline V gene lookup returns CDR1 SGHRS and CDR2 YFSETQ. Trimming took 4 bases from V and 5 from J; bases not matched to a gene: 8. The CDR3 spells CASSHGTSDGETQYF. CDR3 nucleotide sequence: TGCGCCAGCAGCCATGGGACTAGCGACGGGGAGACCCAGTACTTC. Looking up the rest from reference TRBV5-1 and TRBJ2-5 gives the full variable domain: KAGVTQTPRYLIKTRGQQVTLSCSPISGHRSVSWYQQTPGQGLQFLFEYFSETQRNKGNFPGRFSGRQFSNSRSEMNVSTLELGDSALYLCASSHGTSDGETQYFGPGTRLLVL.

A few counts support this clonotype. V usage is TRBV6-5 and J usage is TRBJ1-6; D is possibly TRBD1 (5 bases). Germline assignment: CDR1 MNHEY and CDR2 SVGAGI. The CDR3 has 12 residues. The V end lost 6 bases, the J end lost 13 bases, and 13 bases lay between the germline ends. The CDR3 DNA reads TGTGCCAGCAGCAGACACGGGGCCCCCCTCCACTTT. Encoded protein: CASSRHGAPLHF.

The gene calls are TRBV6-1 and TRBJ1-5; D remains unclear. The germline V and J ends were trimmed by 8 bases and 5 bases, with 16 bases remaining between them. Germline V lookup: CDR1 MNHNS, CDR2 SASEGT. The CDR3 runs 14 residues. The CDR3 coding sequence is TGTGCCAGCCGACGGAGTCTGGACTATCAGCCCCAGCATTTT. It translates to CASRRSLDYQPQHF.

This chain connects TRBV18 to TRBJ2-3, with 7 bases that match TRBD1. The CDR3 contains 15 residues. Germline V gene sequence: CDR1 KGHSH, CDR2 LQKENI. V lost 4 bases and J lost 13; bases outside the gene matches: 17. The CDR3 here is CASSQTQGQTPVEYF. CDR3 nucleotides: TGTGCCAGCTCACAAACGCAGGGACAGACCCCAGTAGAGTATTTT.

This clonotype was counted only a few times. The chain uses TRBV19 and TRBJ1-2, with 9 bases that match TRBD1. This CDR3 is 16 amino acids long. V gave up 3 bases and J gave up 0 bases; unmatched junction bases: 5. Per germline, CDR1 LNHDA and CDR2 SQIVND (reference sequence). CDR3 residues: CASSITGGSANYGYTF. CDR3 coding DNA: TGTGCCAGTAGTATCACAGGGGGCTCTGCTAACTATGGCTACACCTTC. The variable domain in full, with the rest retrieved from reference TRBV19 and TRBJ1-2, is DGGITQSPKYLFRKEGQNVTLSCEQNLNHDAMYWYRQDPGQGLRLIYYSQIVNDFQKGDIAEGYSVSREKKESFPLTVTSAQKNPTAFYLCASSITGGSANYGYTFGSGTRLTVV.

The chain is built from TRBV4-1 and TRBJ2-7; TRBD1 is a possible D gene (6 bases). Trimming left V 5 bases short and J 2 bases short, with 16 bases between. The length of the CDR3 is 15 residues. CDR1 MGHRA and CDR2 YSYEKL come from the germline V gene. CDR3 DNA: TGCGCCAGCAGCACCACCGGGACACCAGCCTACGAGCAGTACTTC. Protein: CASSTTGTPAYEQYF.

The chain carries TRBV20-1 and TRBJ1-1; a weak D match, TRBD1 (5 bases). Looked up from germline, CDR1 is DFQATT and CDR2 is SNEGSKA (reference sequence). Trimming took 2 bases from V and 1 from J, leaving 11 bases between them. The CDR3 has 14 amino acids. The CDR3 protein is CSARWARANTEAFF. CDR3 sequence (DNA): TGCAGTGCTAGATGGGCCAGGGCGAACACTGAAGCTTTCTTT.